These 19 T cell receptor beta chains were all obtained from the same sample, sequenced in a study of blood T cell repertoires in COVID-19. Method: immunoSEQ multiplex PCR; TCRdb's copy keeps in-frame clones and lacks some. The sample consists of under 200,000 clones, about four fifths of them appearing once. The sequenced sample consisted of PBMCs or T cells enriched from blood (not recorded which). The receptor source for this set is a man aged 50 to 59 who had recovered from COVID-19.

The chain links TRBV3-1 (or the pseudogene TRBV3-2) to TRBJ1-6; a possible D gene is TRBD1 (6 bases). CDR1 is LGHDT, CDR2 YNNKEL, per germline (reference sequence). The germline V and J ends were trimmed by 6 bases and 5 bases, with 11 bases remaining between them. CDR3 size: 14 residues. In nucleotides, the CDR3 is TGTGCCAGCAGTACACAGGGAGATAATTCACCCCTCCACTTT. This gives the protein CASSTQGDNSPLHF.

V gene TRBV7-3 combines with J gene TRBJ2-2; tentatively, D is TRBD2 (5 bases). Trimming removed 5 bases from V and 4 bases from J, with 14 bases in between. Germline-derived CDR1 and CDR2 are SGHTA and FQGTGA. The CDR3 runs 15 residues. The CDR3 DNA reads TGTGCCAGCAGCCTAAACGGGGTGGGCACCGGGGAGCTGTTTTTT. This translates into CASSLNGVGTGELFF. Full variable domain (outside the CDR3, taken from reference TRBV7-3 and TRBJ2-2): GAGVSQTPSNKVTEKGKYVELRCDPISGHTALYWYRQSLGQGPEFLIYFQGTGAADDSGLPNDRFFAVRPEGSVSTLKIQRTERGDSAVYLCASSLNGVGTGELFFGEGSRLTVL.

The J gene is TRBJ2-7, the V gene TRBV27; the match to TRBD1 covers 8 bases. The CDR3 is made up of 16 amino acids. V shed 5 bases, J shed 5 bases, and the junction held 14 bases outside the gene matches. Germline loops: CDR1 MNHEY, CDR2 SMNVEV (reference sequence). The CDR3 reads CASSPSTGENLNEQYF. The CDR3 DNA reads TGTGCCAGCAGTCCCTCGACAGGGGAAAATTTAAACGAGCAGTACTTC.

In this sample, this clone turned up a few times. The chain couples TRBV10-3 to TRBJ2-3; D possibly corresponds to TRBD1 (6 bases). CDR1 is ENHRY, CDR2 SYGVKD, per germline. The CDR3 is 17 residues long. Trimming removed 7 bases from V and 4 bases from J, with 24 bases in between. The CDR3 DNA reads TGTGCCATCACCCCCAGGGGTGGGAGTAGGGATGCAGATACGCAGTATTTT. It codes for CAITPRGGSRDADTQYF.

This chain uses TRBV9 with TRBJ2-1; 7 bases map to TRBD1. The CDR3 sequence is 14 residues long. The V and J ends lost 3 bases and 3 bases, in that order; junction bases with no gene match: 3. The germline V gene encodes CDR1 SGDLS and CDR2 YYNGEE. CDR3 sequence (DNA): TGTGCCAGCAGCGGACAGGGCAGCTACAATGAGCAGTTCTTC. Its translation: CASSGQGSYNEQFF.

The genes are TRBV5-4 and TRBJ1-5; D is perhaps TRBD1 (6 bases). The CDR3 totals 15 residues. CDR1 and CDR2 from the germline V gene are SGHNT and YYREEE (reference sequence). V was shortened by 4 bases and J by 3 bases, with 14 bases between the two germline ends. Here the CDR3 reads CASSRDGQYNQPQHF. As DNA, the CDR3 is TGTGCCAGCAGCCGCGACGGACAGTACAATCAGCCCCAGCATTTT.

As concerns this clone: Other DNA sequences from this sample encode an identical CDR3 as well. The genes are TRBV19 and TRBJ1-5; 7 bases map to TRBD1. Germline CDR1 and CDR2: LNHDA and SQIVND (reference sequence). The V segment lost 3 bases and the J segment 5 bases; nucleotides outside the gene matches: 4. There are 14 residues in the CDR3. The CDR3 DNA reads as TGTGCCAGTAGTATTGGACAGGTATATCAGCCCCAGCATTTT. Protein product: CASSIGQVYQPQHF.

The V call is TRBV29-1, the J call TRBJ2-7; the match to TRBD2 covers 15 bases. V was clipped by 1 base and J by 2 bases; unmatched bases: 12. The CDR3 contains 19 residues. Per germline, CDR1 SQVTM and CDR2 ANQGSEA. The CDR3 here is CSVEARTSGGESWPYEQYF. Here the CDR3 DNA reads TGCAGCGTTGAAGCGCGGACTAGCGGGGGGGAGAGCTGGCCCTACGAGCAGTACTTC.

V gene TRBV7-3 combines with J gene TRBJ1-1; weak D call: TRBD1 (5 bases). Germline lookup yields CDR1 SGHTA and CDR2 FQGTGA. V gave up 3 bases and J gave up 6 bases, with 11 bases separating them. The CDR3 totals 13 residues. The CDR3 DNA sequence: TGTGCCAGCAGCTTGGTCAGGGCTTCTGAAGCTTTCTTT. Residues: CASSLVRASEAFF.

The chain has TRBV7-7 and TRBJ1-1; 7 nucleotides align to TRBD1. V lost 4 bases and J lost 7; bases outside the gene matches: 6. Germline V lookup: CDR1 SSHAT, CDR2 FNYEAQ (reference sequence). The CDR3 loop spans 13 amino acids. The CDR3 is CASSSTGPDEAFF. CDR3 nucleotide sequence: TGTGCCAGCAGCTCGACAGGGCCCGATGAAGCTTTCTTT.

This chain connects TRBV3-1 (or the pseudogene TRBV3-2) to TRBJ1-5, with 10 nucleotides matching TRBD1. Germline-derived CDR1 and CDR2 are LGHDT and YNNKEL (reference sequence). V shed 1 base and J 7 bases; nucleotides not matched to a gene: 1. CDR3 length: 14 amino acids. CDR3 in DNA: TGTGCCAGCAGCCAAGGGACAGGGGGACAGCCCCAGCATTTT. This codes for CASSQGTGGQPQHF.

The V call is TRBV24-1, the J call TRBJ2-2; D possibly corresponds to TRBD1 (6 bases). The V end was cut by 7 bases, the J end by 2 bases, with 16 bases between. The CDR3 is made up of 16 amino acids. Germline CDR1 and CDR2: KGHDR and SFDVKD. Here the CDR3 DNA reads TGTGCCACCAGCAAAATCGGACAGCCAAACACCGGGGAGCTGTTTTTT. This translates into CATSKIGQPNTGELFF.

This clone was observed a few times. CDR3 nucleotide sequence: TGTGCCAGCAGCCTACGGACAGGCGATATCTACTTC. Its protein is CASSLRTGDIYF. The chain is built from TRBV5-8 and TRBJ2-4; 7 nucleotides agree with TRBD1. V lost 4 bases to trimming and J lost 16 bases; unmatched junction nucleotides: 11. Germline lookup yields CDR1 SGHTS and CDR2 YDEGEE. The CDR3 has 12 residues.

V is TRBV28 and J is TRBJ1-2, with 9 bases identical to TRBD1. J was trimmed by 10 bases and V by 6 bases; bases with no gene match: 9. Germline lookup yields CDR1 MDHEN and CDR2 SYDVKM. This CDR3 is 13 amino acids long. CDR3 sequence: CASSPRDREIYTF. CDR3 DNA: TGTGCCAGCAGCCCAAGGGACAGGGAGATCTACACCTTC.

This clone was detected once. The CDR3 DNA is TGTGCCTGGAGTATGGGGGCTGGGACCCAGTACTTC. Translating gives CAWSMGAGTQYF. V and J are TRBV30 and TRBJ2-5, with D possibly TRBD1 on 6 matching bases. V dropped 2 bases and J dropped 7 bases, with 11 bases sitting between them. The CDR3 has 12 amino acids. CDR1 and CDR2 (germline): GTSNPN, SVGIG (reference sequence).

CDR3 sequence: CASSNRQEDQQFF. CDR3 in DNA: TGTGCCAGCAGCAACCGACAGGAAGATCAGCAGTTCTTC. This chain links TRBV28 with TRBJ2-1; D is possibly TRBD1 (6 bases). This CDR3 has 13 residues. V was shortened by 6 bases and J by 11 bases, with 17 bases between the two germline ends. Looked up from germline, CDR1 is MDHEN and CDR2 is SYDVKM.

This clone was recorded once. CDR3 loop: CATSRDPGALNYGYTF. CDR3 bases: TGTGCCACCAGCAGAGACCCAGGGGCCCTTAACTATGGCTACACCTTC. V gene TRBV15 combines with J gene TRBJ1-2; the D gene is possibly TRBD1 (6 bases). V gave up 0 bases and J gave up 1 base, with 12 bases separating them. Germline V lookup: CDR1 LNHNV, CDR2 YYDKDF (reference sequence). This CDR3 spans 16 amino acids.

The CDR3 reads CASSLGRAGDTDTQYF. CDR3 nucleotides: TGTGCCAGCAGCCTTGGACGGGCGGGAGACACAGATACGCAGTATTTT. This sequence joins TRBV16 and TRBJ2-3; TRBD2 aligns across 7 bases. The germline V gene encodes CDR1 KGHSY and CDR2 FQNENV. This CDR3 region has 16 residues. The junction had 9 bases not matched to a gene; V was cut back by 4 bases and J by 2 bases.

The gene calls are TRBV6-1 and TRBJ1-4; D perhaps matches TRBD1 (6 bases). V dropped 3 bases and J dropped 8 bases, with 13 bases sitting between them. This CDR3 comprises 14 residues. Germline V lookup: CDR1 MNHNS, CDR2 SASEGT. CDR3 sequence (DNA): TGTGCCAGCAGTGAGGGGGGGGCAAGGGAAAAACTGTTTTTT. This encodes CASSEGGAREKLFF.